These 20 T cell receptor beta chains originate from one sample sequenced in a study of low-dose radiotherapy and immunotherapy resistance in tumors (dated by TCRdb to between 2020 and 2023). The intended sense of this specimen's time point label: after trial treatment. Per the publication, the treatment or condition label means: LDRT plus nivolumab, ipilimumab, low-dose cyclophosphamide and aspirin (RACIN trial). The sequencer listed for this sample is Illumina HiSeq 2500. TCRs were amplified with Phusion for about 18 PCR cycles using a constant-region primer together with the adapter attached to the V primers. The public reads were reprocessed in TCRdb via fastp at Q25 and MiXCR, keeping in-frame beta chains. Every entry covers one CDR3 protein and lists the most common genes and DNA from its rows. The sample table contains approximately 52,000 distinct CDR3 sequences; only one count was recorded for approximately 35% of them. The top ten constitute roughly 8% of the sample.

The material was PBMCs, obtained after low-dose radiotherapy plus immunotherapy. These receptors were obtained from a male donor with rectosigmoid adenocarcinoma.

This clonotype was recorded many times. V usage is TRBV15 and J usage is TRBJ2-5; D not certain. The CDR3 is 15 amino acids. V lost 0 bases to trimming and J lost 5 bases, with 13 bases between them. Germline loops: CDR1 LNHNV, CDR2 YYDKDF (reference sequence). This CDR3 reads CATSRDPNVGETQYF. The CDR3 region has the DNA TGTGCCACCAGCAGAGATCCGAACGTCGGGGAGACCCAGTACTTC.

The chain is built from TRBV5-1 and TRBJ2-7; D is uncertain. V lost 2 bases and J 3 bases, leaving 9 bases between the germline ends. This CDR3 contains 13 residues. CDR1 SGHRS and CDR2 YFSETQ come from the germline V gene. The CDR3 reads CASSFKDGYEQYF. The DNA for the CDR3 is TGCGCCAGCAGCTTTAAGGACGGCTACGAGCAGTACTTC.

The chain couples TRBV7-8 to TRBJ2-7; 7 nucleotides align to TRBD2. The CDR3 loop spans 14 amino acids. CDR1 and CDR2 from the germline V gene are SGHVS and FQNEAQ. The V and J ends lost 5 bases and 5 bases, in that order; junction bases with no gene match: 9. The CDR3 region has the DNA TGTGCCAGCAGCGTGGGGGGGGACGTCCACGAGCAGTACTTC. As protein: CASSVGGDVHEQYF. Filled out from reference TRBV7-8 and TRBJ2-7, the complete variable domain reads GAGVSQSPRYKVAKRGQDVALRCDPISGHVSLFWYQQALGQGPEFLTYFQNEAQLDKSGLPSDRFFAERPEGSVSTLKIQRTQQEDSAVYLCASSVGGDVHEQYFGPGTRLTVT.

V and J are TRBV28 and TRBJ2-5; TRBD2 aligns across 13 bases. Germline CDR1 MDHEN, CDR2 SYDVKM. The CDR3 is made up of 16 amino acids. The V gene end was trimmed by 5 bases and the J gene end by 6 bases; junction bases not matched to a gene: 9. Here the CDR3 reads CASSEPGLAGSQTQYF. In DNA form, the CDR3 reads TGTGCCAGCAGTGAACCGGGACTAGCGGGATCTCAGACCCAGTACTTC.

The chain recombines TRBV6-1 with TRBJ2-1, with 11 bases aligning to TRBD2. V lost 4 bases to trimming and J lost 7 bases; unmatched junction nucleotides: 9. The CDR3 is 16 residues long. CDR1 and CDR2 (germline): MNHNS, SASEGT. For the CDR3, the DNA is TGTGCCAGCAGTGGGGGTGGGACTAGCGGTGTAAATGAGCAGTTCTTC. This encodes CASSGGGTSGVNEQFF.

This clonotype was detected a few times. The CDR3 loop is CASHRGLLSYEQYF. In DNA form, the CDR3 reads TGTGCCAGTCACCGGGGCCTCCTCTCCTACGAGCAGTACTTC. This chain connects TRBV28 to TRBJ2-7; D is tentatively TRBD1 or TRBD2 (5 bases each). Germline loops: CDR1 MDHEN, CDR2 SYDVKM. The V end lost 9 bases, the J end lost 0 bases, and 15 bases lay between the germline ends. The CDR3 runs 14 residues.

The sample holds many counts of this clonotype. This chain joins TRBV14 and TRBJ2-1; the match to TRBD1 covers 8 bases. The V gene end was trimmed by 0 bases and the J gene end by 2 bases; junction bases not matched to a gene: 0. Germline CDR1 and CDR2: SGHDN and FVKESK. The CDR3 consists of 15 residues. This CDR3 reads CASSQDRGPYNEQFF. CDR3 in DNA: TGTGCCAGCAGCCAAGACAGGGGGCCCTACAATGAGCAGTTCTTC.

The chain couples TRBV21-1 to TRBJ1-5; TRBD1 is taken as the D call from the table, unchecked against the DNA. TRBV21-1 is assigned pseudogene status. This CDR3 contains 16 residues. CDR3 loop: CASSKGLDRGVQPQHF. The CDR3 DNA reads TGTGCCAGCAGCAAAGGGCTAGACCGGGGAGTTCAGCCCCAGCATTTT.

This clonotype has ten or more counts. As DNA, the CDR3 is TGTGCCAGCAGTGAATACACAGATACGCAGTATTTT. Residues: CASSEYTDTQYF. The chain carries TRBV28 and TRBJ2-3; no clear D gene. V was shortened by 5 bases and J by 2 bases, with 5 bases between the two germline ends. CDR3 length: 12 residues. Germline assignment: CDR1 MDHEN and CDR2 SYDVKM.

This chain connects TRBV28 to TRBJ2-6, with D hard to call. Germline V gives CDR1 MDHEN, CDR2 SYDVKM. V was cut by 7 bases and J by 2 bases, with 6 bases left in between. This CDR3 spans 13 amino acids. CDR3: CASTVTGANVLTF. Here the CDR3 DNA reads TGTGCCAGCACGGTAACTGGGGCCAACGTCCTGACTTTC.

This clonotype was seen many times. The V call is TRBV29-1, the J call TRBJ2-5, with D possibly being TRBD2 (6 bases). The CDR3 is made up of 14 amino acids. Trimming shortened V by 6 bases and J by 2 bases, and 16 bases separated the two germline ends. Germline CDR1 reads SQVTM; CDR2 reads ANQGSEA. As DNA, the CDR3 is TGCAGCGTCCCAACCGCCGGGACTCAAGAGACCCAGTACTTC. This encodes CSVPTAGTQETQYF.

The sample holds many counts of this clonotype. The V call is TRBV9, the J call TRBJ1-1; the match to TRBD1 covers 10 bases. Looked up from germline, CDR1 is SGDLS and CDR2 is YYNGEE. V shed 1 base, J shed 1 base, and the junction held 16 bases outside the gene matches. The CDR3 runs to 20 residues. The CDR3 sequence: CASSVTDPGQGRRENTEAFF. CDR3 in DNA: TGTGCCAGCAGCGTAACGGACCCGGGACAGGGGCGACGAGAGAACACTGAAGCTTTCTTT.

This clonotype was seen a few times. The rearrangement uses TRBV12-3 or TRBV12-4 and TRBJ1-5, with a tentative D call TRBD1 (6 bases). V lost 5 bases and J 0 bases, leaving 11 bases between the germline ends. The CDR3 runs 15 residues. As DNA, the CDR3 is TGTGCCAGCAGTACAGGGTCTTATAGCAATCAGCCCCAGCATTTT. Translation gives CASSTGSYSNQPQHF.

To note about this clonotype: With only one base between it and a far larger clone, this is likely a read error. The chain has TRBV14 and TRBJ2-7, with 8 bases that match TRBD1. The V and J ends lost 4 bases and 7 bases, in that order; junction bases with no gene match: 12. Germline values: CDR1 SGHDN, CDR2 FVKESK. The CDR3 is 15 amino acids. CDR3 loop: CASSPRGPSYNEQYF. Written as DNA, the CDR3 is TGTGCCAGCAGCCCCAGGGGGCCGTCCTACAATGAGCAGTACTTC.

The sample holds many counts of this clonotype. This sequence joins TRBV7-8 and TRBJ1-6, with unresolved D. The CDR3 has 14 amino acids. V lost 6 bases and J lost 6, with 12 bases in between. CDR1 and CDR2 (germline): SGHVS, FQNEAQ. The CDR3 nucleotides read TGTGCCAGCAGAAACGGAGGAGGTAATTCACCCCTCCACTTT. Its protein is CASRNGGGNSPLHF.

The table lists this clonotype with many counts. The CDR3 loop reads CASSLRLAGAGELFF. As DNA, the CDR3 is TGTGCCAGCAGCCTAAGACTAGCGGGAGCCGGGGAGCTGTTTTTT. The chain combines TRBV6-2 or TRBV6-3 with TRBJ2-2, with 12 bases fitting TRBD2. CDR3 length: 15 residues. The J segment lost 6 bases and the V segment lost 6 bases, leaving 5 bases of the junction unmatched. Germline CDR1 reads MNHEY; CDR2 reads SVGEGT.

Turning to this clonotype: Given a far larger clone just one base away, this is likely a sequencing read error. The J gene is TRBJ2-5, the V gene TRBV6-2 or TRBV6-3; 9 positions match TRBD2. The germline V gene encodes CDR1 MNHEY and CDR2 SVGEGT. CDR3 length equals 15 residues. CDR3: CASRYEAGGRETQYF. CDR3 nucleotides: TGTGCCAGCCGTTACGAGGCGGGGGGGCGAGAGACCCAGTACTTC.

This clonotype was seen many times. The rearrangement links TRBV4-3 to TRBJ1-2; possible D gene TRBD1, 6 bases. Germline-derived CDR1 and CDR2 are LGHNA and YSLEER. This CDR3 spans 13 amino acids. With 3 bases removed from V and 4 bases from J, the gap between germline ends came to 9 bases. The CDR3 DNA reads TGCGCCAGCAGCCACCTGGACAGCTATGGCTACACCTTC. Translating gives CASSHLDSYGYTF.

The chain's CDR3 is CASSHREKLFF. DNA of the CDR3: TGTGCCAGCAGCCACAGGGAAAAACTGTTTTTT. V is TRBV2 and J is TRBJ1-4, with D possibly matching TRBD1 (5 bases). The CDR3 spans 11 residues. V lost 6 bases, J lost 8 bases, and 7 bases lay in between. Germline assignment: CDR1 SNHLY and CDR2 FYNNEI.

This chain's CDR3 is CASSLEGKVTDTQYF. CDR3 in DNA: TGTGCCAGCAGCTTAGAGGGTAAAGTCACAGATACGCAGTATTTT. V gene TRBV7-2 combines with J gene TRBJ2-3; D gene ambiguous. Trimming took off 1 base at V and 2 bases at J, with 10 bases between the two ends. CDR3 length equals 15 residues. The V gene's germline CDR1 is SGHTA and CDR2 FQGNSA.